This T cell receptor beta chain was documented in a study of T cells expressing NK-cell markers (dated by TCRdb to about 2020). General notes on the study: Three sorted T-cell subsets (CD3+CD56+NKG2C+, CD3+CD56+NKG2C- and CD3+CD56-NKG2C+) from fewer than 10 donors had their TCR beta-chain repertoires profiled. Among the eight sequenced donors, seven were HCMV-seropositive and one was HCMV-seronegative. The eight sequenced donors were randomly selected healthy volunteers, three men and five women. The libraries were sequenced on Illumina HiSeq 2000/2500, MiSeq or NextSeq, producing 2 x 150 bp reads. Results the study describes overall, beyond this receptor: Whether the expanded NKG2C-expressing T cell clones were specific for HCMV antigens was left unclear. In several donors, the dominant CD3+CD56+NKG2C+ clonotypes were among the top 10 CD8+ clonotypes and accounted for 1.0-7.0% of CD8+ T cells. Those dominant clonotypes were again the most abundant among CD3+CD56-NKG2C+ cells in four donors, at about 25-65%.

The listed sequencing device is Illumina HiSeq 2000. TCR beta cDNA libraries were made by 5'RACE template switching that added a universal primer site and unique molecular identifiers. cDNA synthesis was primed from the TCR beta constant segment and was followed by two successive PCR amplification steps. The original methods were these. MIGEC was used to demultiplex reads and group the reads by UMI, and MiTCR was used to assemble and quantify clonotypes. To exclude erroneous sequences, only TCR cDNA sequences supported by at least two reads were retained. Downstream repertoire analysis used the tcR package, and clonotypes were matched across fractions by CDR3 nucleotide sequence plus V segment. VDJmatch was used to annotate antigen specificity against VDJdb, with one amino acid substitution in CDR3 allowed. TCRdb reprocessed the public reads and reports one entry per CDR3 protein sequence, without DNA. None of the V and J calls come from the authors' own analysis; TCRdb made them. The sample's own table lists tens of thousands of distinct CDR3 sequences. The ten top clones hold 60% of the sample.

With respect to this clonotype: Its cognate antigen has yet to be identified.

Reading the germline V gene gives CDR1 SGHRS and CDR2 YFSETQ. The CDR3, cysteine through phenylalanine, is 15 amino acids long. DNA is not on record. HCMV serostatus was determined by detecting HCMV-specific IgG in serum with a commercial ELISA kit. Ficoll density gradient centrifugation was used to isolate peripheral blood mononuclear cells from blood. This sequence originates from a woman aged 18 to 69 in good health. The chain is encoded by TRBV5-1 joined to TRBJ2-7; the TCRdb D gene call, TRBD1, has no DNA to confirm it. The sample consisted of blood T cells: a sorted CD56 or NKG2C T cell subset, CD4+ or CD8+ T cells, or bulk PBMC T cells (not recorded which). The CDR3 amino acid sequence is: CASSLAPREPYEQYF.